This T cell receptor (beta chain) appears in the sequencing data of a study of beta chain features in type 1 diabetes. Across the whole study: What patients shared with healthy donors was a similar profile of age, gender and cell yields. All samples combined gave 107,917,701 sorted cells for examination. Study-wide results and caveats: Fewer insertions but more deletions were seen at VDJ junctions in type 1 diabetes patients.

Sequenced material consisted of expressed TCRB transcripts (all of the isolated RNA was reverse transcribed). Samples of naive, central memory and regulatory T cells yielded a mean of around 3.7 million reads. Repertoires were generated with immunoSEQ multiplex PCR, while TCRdb's copy carries only in-frame clones and drops some. This table holds 850,000 to 900,000 clones, about a sixth found once. This clone has only a few counts. Its antigen is unknown. CDR1 is MDHEN, CDR2 SYDVKM, per germline. The germline V and J ends were trimmed by 6 bases and 0 bases, with 12 bases remaining between them. The CDR3 loop spans 16 amino acids.

This chain connects TRBV28 to TRBJ2-6; the D gene is possibly TRBD1 (5 bases). The origin of this receptor is a woman aged 18-29 years in good health. The specimen sequenced was naive CD4+ T cells from blood. DNA of the CDR3: TGTGCCAGCAGCCACAGGCAACTCTCTGGGGCCAACGTCCTGACTTTC. The encoded protein is CASSHRQLSGANVLTF.